This T cell receptor beta chain stems from a study of regulatory T cells in long-lasting Graves disease. Study-level results: The persistent group shared 2,741 public clonotypes, more than the 966 shared by new patients.

Regarding time point: newly diagnosed GD, antithyroid drugs for less than 3 months. From PBMCs, RNA was extracted and then used to make the TCR library. Concerning this clonotype itself: Its target is unknown.

In building TCR beta libraries, iRepertoire HTBI primers were used together with Arm-PCR of CDR3 regions. TCRdb passed the multiplex PCR reads through MiXCR, listing each CDR3 protein once. Of 530,000 or so distinct CDR3 sequences listed, roughly 13% are singletons. Another study also made use of these data, one on T cells in Graves' hyperthyroidism and ophthalmopathy. That report adds: Patients with ophthalmopathy were separated from those with stable hyperthyroidism by a 13 V-J model.

The clonotype comes from a man aged 25 to 45 with Graves disease. The sample consisted of peripheral blood mononuclear cells (PBMCs), taken at new diagnosis, from a patient treated with antithyroid drugs.

The CDR3 DNA reads as TGTGCCAGCCGGGGAGAGAACACCGGGGAGCAGTACTTC. Translating gives CASRGENTGEQYF. V is TRBV2 and J is TRBJ2-7; maybe TRBD2 (5 bases). The CDR3 consists of 13 residues. V lost 8 bases and J lost 7, with 18 bases in between. CDR1 and CDR2 (germline): SNHLY, FYNNEI. The variable domain in full, with the rest retrieved from reference TRBV2 and TRBJ2-7, is EPEVTQTPSHQVTQMGQEVILRCVPISNHLYFYWYRQILGQKVEFLVSFYNNEISEKSEIFDDQFSVERPDGSNFTLKIRSTKLEDSAMYFCASRGENTGEQYFGPGTRLTVT.